Here is one TCR beta chain with its context. This receptor's antigen is unknown. Per-base quality was not reported, and no clone a single base away is much larger than it. The time point label on this specimen signifies: posttransplant day relative to BM transplant. The control cohort consisted of 11 patients who had myeloablative marrow transplants with methotrexate plus a calcineurin inhibitor and who were sampled 1 year after transplant. Peripheral blood and bone marrow mononuclear cells were isolated by Ficoll-Hypaque density centrifugation and cryopreserved. Genomic DNA was the input for TRB sequencing, which was run either with the immunoSEQ assay at survey resolution or with the hsTCRB kit. Turning to the authors' computational methods: Initial read processing used immunoSEQ software, and repertoire analyses used the LymphoSeq R package. Clonality was computed as 1 minus normalized Shannon entropy, and a Gini coefficient was also calculated for each TRB dataset. Phenotypes of unsorted samples were inferred by mapping TRB sequences from sorted subsets of the recipient or donor onto the same recipient's unsorted samples. TCRdb's version of the immuneACCESS table is confined to in-frame rearrangements and falls short of the full clone set. An unresolved V gene accounts for under half of the shortfall where checked; the remainder is of unknown origin. V, J and clone size derive from that table, while D and trimming were established from the DNA sequence. This sample gives about 9,900 clones in total; around nine tenths of them show up just once. Over 20% of the sample goes to the ten largest clones.

This specimen belongs to a study of T cells after posttransplantation cyclophosphamide (dated by TCRdb to between 2015 and 2016). For the study in its entirety: Using TRB sequencing, the study followed how the T cell repertoire reconstituted after myeloablative bone marrow transplantation in which posttransplantation cyclophosphamide served as GVHD prophylaxis. Samples from roughly 35 PTCy-treated patients, along with samples from some 16 of their related bone marrow donors, underwent antigen receptor sequencing. TRB sequencing was also done on up to 3 additional blood samples from 2 to 5.2 years after transplant in 3 patients, and on pretransplant blood from several patients. Because TRA and TRB clonality were tightly correlated in several samples, subsequent TCR analyses were focused on TRB only. Public TRB sequences were checked against a database of over 3,500 sequences associated with responses to pathogens, tumor antigens, self-antigens and alloantigens. TRB sequencing was performed on blood from all 35 or so PTCy patients with 1-year posttransplant specimens.

The trim is 5 bases for V and 11 bases for J, with a gap of 21 bases between the germline ends. According to the germline V gene, CDR1 reads SGHAT and CDR2 reads FQNNGV. The CDR3 contains 14 residues, cysteine and phenylalanine counted. Left in the record is the CDR3 DNA by itself, 42 bases read in frame from the first base. What the study reported, not specific to this receptor: Across more than 40 patients, TRB clonality was highly associated with recipient CMV seropositivity and CMV reactivation, and diversity in PTCy patients was similar to diversity in CNI/methotrexate controls. The TRB repertoires of T cells infiltrating skin or the GI tract showed only limited overlap with the TRB repertoires found in blood. Donor-recipient similarity was low at 1-2 months but increased during the first year, and donor CD8+ memory clones often dominated later blood repertoires.

The TCR originated in a male patient aged 25 to 39 who received an allogeneic stem cell transplant from an unrelated donor, was CMV-positive, and had no GVHD. Following transplantation, part of the T cell population may be supplied by the graft donor rather than the patient. Sequencing was performed on PBMCs, taken after an allogeneic stem cell transplant with a calcineurin inhibitor and methotrexate. The chain is made from TRBV11-2 and TRBJ2-5, and TRBD2 may be the D gene, going by 6 matching bases. The DNA sequence follows: TGTGCCAGCAGCGCGGGACCGATCCAAGGGGAACAGTACTTC. The translation is CASSAGPIQGEQYF.